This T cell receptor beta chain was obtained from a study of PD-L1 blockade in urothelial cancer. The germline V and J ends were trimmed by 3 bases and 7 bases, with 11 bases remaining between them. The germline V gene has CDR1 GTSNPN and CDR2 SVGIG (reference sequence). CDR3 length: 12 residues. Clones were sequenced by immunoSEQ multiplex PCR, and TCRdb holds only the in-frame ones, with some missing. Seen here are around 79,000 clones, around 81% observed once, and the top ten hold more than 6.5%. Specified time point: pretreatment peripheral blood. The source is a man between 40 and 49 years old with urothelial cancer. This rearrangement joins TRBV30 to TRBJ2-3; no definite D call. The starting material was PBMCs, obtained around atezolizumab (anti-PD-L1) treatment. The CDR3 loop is CAWSGLLNTQYF. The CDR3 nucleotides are TGTGCCTGGAGCGGTCTACTGAATACGCAGTATTTT.